This entry concerns a single T cell receptor (beta chain). This clone was detected a few times. What this receptor recognizes is not known. Base-call qualities are not available, and no considerably larger clone is one nucleotide away. These data are taken from a study of beta chain features in type 1 diabetes (dated by TCRdb to the late 2010s). With regard to the full study: Mean age, gender distribution, total cell number and subset yield were not different between patients and healthy donors. A total of some 110 million sorted cells were examined across all samples, and a strong correlation was observed between cell number per subset and RNA yield. In the study, TCRB repertoires of sorted circulating CD4+ T cell subsets from recently diagnosed type 1 diabetes patients were compared with those of matched healthy donors. Regulatory and stem cell-like memory subsets were obtained from only 8 patients and about eight healthy donors, while naive and central memory subsets were obtained from all 30 or so donors. What the research found in general, with its limitations: At VDJ recombination sites, patients with type 1 diabetes made fewer insertions and deleted more nucleotides, a pattern implying thymic rearrangement abnormalities. Because small numbers of individuals were included in the HLA sub-analyses, any influence of HLA type on TCRB rearrangement was left unresolved. Because cDNA was sequenced instead of genomic DNA, activated cells with high expression could be over-represented, although the groups did not differ in activation or CD3 levels. In all four CD4+ subsets, TCRB CDR3 length was moderately but significantly shorter in type 1 diabetes patients. The naive, central memory and regulatory TCRB repertoires appeared to resemble one another more closely among patients than among healthy donors. Shorter templates might have been favored by PCR, but patient and control samples were amplified and corrected together, so both groups would have been affected equally by any skew.

CDR1 and CDR2, looked up from the germline V gene, are MDHEN and SYDVKM. Measured from the cysteine to the phenylalanine, the CDR3 is 15 residues long. The entry retains the CDR3 DNA only, 45 bases that are in frame from base 1. V and J are truncated by 2 bases and 7 bases respectively, leaving an intervening sequence of 15 bases. The entire amount of isolated RNA was reverse transcribed using the High Capacity cDNA Reverse Transcription Kit, so the sequenced TCRB transcripts were expressed ones. Naive, central memory and regulatory T cell samples underwent deep immunoSEQ sequencing, averaging roughly 3.4 million total reads per sample. Sorted cells were lysed in RLT buffer, and RNA was extracted using DNase-treated RNeasy Micro or Mini kits according to cell number. To prevent cross-contamination, every cell subset was processed on its own, while patient and healthy donor samples were processed together. Using the immunoSEQ multiplex PCR, TCRB sequences were amplified from cDNA into 87-bp fragments spanning the CDR3 region. The amplicons were sequenced using the Illumina HiSeq platform. For the original study's pipeline: Synthetic template baselines were used to correct PCR bias computationally, reads within Hamming distance 2 were collapsed, and singletons that could not be merged were discarded. Reads were aligned against IMGT to assign V, D and J genes, CDR3 length and insertions or deletions at six rearrangement sites. Clonotype counts were normalized to sorted cell number within each subset before computing true diversity and Gini coefficients with the tcR R package. The overlap coefficient, calculated on TCRB nucleotide sequences, was used to measure repertoire sharing. As a proxy for the pre-selection repertoire, out-of-frame TCRB sequences from naive cells were analyzed. TCRdb carries this immuneACCESS record with in-frame sequences only. Its versions omit some clonotypes, under half of them owing to an unresolved V gene in the studies checked, with the rest unexplained. V, J and clone size reflect that table, while D and trimming were determined from the DNA. The table for this sample lists hundreds of thousands of clones; around a sixth of them were counted only once. The top ten clones comprise about 0.093% of the sample.

Each donor gave one peripheral blood draw, approximately 0.11 L on average, collected into heparinised tubes. Using a panel that included CD45RO, CCR7, CD25, CD127, CD95 and CD27, naive, central memory, regulatory and stem cell-like memory CD4+ T cells were sorted on a BD FACSAria II. Every sorted population had a purity above 95%. PBMCs were separated immediately by Lymphoprep density gradient centrifugation and were stained directly, without being cultured. To minimize batch effects, samples were stained and sorted in pairs, one healthy donor with one patient per experiment. Sequencing input: naive CD4+ T cells from blood. The cell subset or site label, read with the paper, signifies: true naive CD4+ T cells. The TCR sequence derives from a man between 18 and 29 years old in good health. This sequence uses TRBV28 and TRBJ2-1, with a tentative D gene TRBD2 over 5 matching bases. At the DNA level, the sequence is TGTGCCAGCAGTTTAGGGCGGGCCCAAGGGAATGAGCAGTTCTTC. This sequence encodes CASSLGRAQGNEQFF.